This TCR beta chain was recovered during a study of monozygotic twins with inflammatory bowel disease (dated by TCRdb to the late 2010s). About the investigation overall: The complete study included around 30 monozygotic twin pairs: 19 IBD-discordant Danish pairs and nine German pairs, of which four were IBD-concordant and five were IBD-discordant. Disease-associated traits were sought mainly through comparisons between IBD patients and their genetically identical healthy co-twins within discordant pairs. Each individual had, on average, about 151 000 unique TCRalpha sequences and 181 000 unique TCRbeta sequences available for analysis. The investigation overall reported the following: Background noise and inter-individual variability may have been introduced into the repertoires by the differing immunosuppressive treatments among patients. Distinction between different T cell subtypes could not be achieved in the analysis. No single strong signal or clonotype linked to IBD turned up in the results, so the idea that one exists was not supported. Compared with healthy twins, IBD patients shared fewer clonotypes with other individuals, and the difference was most pronounced in patients with signs of disease activity. Concordant and discordant twins showed no difference in repertoire similarity, possibly because of limited statistical power. TCRbeta repertoire diversity, by inverse Simpson index, was decreased in IBD patients compared with their healthy co-twins.

Library method: 5' RACE. Each TCR library was prepared from around 3,400 ng of total RNA. cDNA was synthesized with SMARTScribe reverse transcriptase in eight separate reactions per sample. Unique molecular identifiers containing a 6-nucleotide sample barcode were introduced through template switching during cDNA synthesis. Two nested PCRs of about 16 and 10 cycles amplified the TCRalpha and TCRbeta cDNA, and bead purification followed each PCR. Before amplification, the cDNA was treated with uracil DNA-glycosylase and purified using the QIAquick PCR purification kit. The second PCR added Illumina TruSeq-compatible adapters along with sample-specific barcodes. Library quality and concentration were checked on TapeStation and Qubit, and libraries were pooled at approximately 5 ng each. The pooled libraries were sequenced with 2 x 100 bp reads and custom sequencing primers on an Illumina HiSeq2500 single-index Rapid Run. In the paper's pipeline: MiGEC version 1.2.6 was used for UMI-based consensus assembly to correct PCR and sequencing errors. MiXCR version 2.1.1 was used to carry out V(D)J alignment, clonotype assembly and CDR3 extraction. To normalise gene usage, clonotype sharing and MAIT/NKT TCR abundance, the top 1000, 10 000 and 20 000 clonotypes in each sample were analysed. Diversity was computed as the inverse Simpson index with the vegan R package after downsampling to 27 000 UMIs. Statistical testing used paired Mann-Whitney U tests on the discordant twin pairs and applied Benjamini-Hochberg correction for multiple testing. After the reads were reprocessed by TCRdb, one entry was made per CDR3 protein sequence, with no DNA. None of the V and J calls come from the authors' own analysis; TCRdb made them. The sample's own table lists a few hundred thousand distinct CDR3 sequences. 1.5% to 2% of the sample comes from the top ten.

Points on this clonotype: Which antigen it targets is not known.

The CDR3 goes from the cysteine to the phenylalanine over 13 residues. The DNA is unrecorded. From each donor, an approximately 2.3 ml peripheral blood sample was collected into PAXgene tubes and kept at -80 degrees C. Total RNA was isolated from whole blood with the PAXgene blood miRNA kit on an automated QIAcube, without T cell sorting. Peripheral blood from monozygotic twin pairs, either concordant or discordant for inflammatory bowel disease, underwent deep TCRalpha and TCRbeta repertoire profiling that used unique molecular barcoding. For every twin pair, smoking habits were documented, and each individual was categorised as a current, former or never smoker.

The sequence is built from TRBV12-3 or TRBV12-4 and TRBJ2-5. This receptor was taken from a human donor with ulcerative colitis or Crohn's disease, or a healthy co-twin of an affected twin (not recorded which). Specimen: blood. CDR3 protein: CASSLEGMETQYF.